The 7 T cell receptor beta chains below come from one sample, sequenced in a study of blood T cell repertoires in COVID-19. Measured with immunoSEQ multiplex PCR; TCRdb has only the in-frame clones, and not every one. This sample carries approximately 76,000 clones, 80% to 90% of them seen once, and the ten largest clones take under 55%. The sample taken for sequencing was peripheral blood. All receptors come from a human donor in a cohort sampled during active COVID-19.

J is TRBJ1-1 and V is TRBV4-2; unclear D gene. Per germline, CDR1 LGHNA and CDR2 YNFKEQ. The length of the CDR3 is 15 residues. Trimming pared 0 bases from V and 1 base from J, leaving 9 bases between. The CDR3 protein is CASSQDVGRNTEAFF. In nucleotides, the CDR3 is TGTGCCAGCAGCCAAGATGTGGGGAGGAACACTGAAGCTTTCTTT.

Remarks on this clone: The same CDR3 arises from other DNA sequences in this sample as well. The V gene is TRBV4-1, the J gene TRBJ1-1; TRBD1 is a possible D gene (6 bases). The V end was cut by 1 base, the J end by 10 bases, with 19 bases between. The length of the CDR3 is 15 residues. Germline CDR1 reads MGHRA; CDR2 reads YSYEKL. The CDR3 spells CASSQAGTPRQAAFF. The CDR3 coding sequence is TGCGCCAGCAGCCAAGCCGGGACACCACGCCAAGCAGCTTTCTTT.

The genes are TRBV18 and TRBJ1-1; D uncertain. There are 13 residues in the CDR3. Germline CDR1 is KGHSH and CDR2 is LQKENI. The V end lost 6 bases, the J end lost 7 bases, and 15 bases lay between the germline ends. The CDR3 DNA is TGTGCCAGCTCGCTTCTAAGTATCGATGAAGCTTTCTTT. Its translation: CASSLLSIDEAFF.

The gene calls are TRBV11-3 and TRBJ2-7; TRBD1 might be the D (6 bases). This CDR3 region has 12 residues. The germline V gene has CDR1 SGHNT and CDR2 YENEEA. With 2 bases removed from V and 5 bases from J, the gap between germline ends came to 7 bases. This chain's CDR3 is CASSLRGNEQYF. Here the CDR3 DNA reads TGTGCCAGCAGCTTAAGGGGGAACGAGCAGTACTTC.

This chain joins TRBV19 and TRBJ1-1; 8 bases match TRBD1. V shed 3 bases, J shed 3 bases, and the junction held 6 bases outside the gene matches. Per germline, CDR1 LNHDA and CDR2 SQIVND (reference sequence). This CDR3 has 15 amino acids. The CDR3 DNA follows: TGTGCCAGTAGTATTAGGACAGGGTTGGACACTGAAGCTTTCTTT. This sequence encodes CASSIRTGLDTEAFF.

The CDR3 here is CASSFPPDKRETQYF. The CDR3 DNA is TGTGCCAGCAGTTTCCCACCAGACAAGAGAGAGACCCAGTACTTC. The chain has TRBV28 and TRBJ2-5; D is unclear. The CDR3 totals 15 residues. With 3 bases removed from V and 4 bases from J, the gap between germline ends came to 15 bases. Germline-derived CDR1 and CDR2 are MDHEN and SYDVKM.

This clone is a singleton in its sample. This chain joins TRBV5-4 and TRBJ2-3, with no clear D. This CDR3 has 15 amino acids. Germline CDR1 reads SGHNT; CDR2 reads YYREEE (reference sequence). Trimming left V 5 bases short and J 3 bases short, with 16 bases between. For the CDR3, the DNA is TGTGCCAGCAGTTCAACCTTGGCATTGACAGATACGCAGTATTTT. Protein sequence: CASSSTLALTDTQYF.